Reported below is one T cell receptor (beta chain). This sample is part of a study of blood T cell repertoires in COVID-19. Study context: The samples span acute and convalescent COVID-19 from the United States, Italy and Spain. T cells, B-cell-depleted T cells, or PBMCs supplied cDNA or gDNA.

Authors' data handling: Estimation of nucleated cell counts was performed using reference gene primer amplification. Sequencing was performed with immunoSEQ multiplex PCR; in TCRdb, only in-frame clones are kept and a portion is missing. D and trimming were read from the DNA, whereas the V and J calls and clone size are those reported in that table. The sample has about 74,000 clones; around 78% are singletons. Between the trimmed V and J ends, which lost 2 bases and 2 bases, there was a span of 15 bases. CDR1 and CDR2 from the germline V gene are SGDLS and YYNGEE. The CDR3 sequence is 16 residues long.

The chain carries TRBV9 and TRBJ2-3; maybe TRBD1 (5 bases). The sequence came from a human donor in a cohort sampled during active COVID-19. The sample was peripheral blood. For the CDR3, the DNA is TGTGCCAGCAGCGTTTTGCTTACAGGTTCCACAGATACGCAGTATTTT. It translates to CASSVLLTGSTDTQYF.